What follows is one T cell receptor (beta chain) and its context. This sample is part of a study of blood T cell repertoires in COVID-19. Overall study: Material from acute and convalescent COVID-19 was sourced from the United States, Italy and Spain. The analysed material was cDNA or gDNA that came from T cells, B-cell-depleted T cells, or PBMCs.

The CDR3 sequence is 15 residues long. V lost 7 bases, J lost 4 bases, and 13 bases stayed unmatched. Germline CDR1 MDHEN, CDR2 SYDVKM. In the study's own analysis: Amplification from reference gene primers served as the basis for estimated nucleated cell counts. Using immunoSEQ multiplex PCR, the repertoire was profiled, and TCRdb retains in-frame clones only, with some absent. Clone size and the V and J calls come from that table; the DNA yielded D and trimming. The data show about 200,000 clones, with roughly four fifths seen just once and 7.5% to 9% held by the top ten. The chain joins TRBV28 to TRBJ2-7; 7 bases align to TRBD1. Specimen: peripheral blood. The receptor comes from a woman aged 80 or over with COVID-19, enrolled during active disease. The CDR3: CASTGTGVVPYEQYF. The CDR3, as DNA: TGTGCCAGCACGGGCACAGGGGTCGTGCCGTACGAGCAGTACTTC.